Following are 14 T cell receptor beta chains from one sample sequenced in a study of CD8 T cells in ankylosing spondylitis. Findings and caveats of the study: Ankylosing spondylitis blood appeared to carry a characteristic TCR beta motif of roughly eight highly homologous variants.

TCRdb re-derived calls from the 5' RACE reads in MiXCR, one entry per CDR3 protein. The top ten clones hold approximately 14% of a sample with about 210,000 distinct CDR3 sequences, around 6.6% of them seen once. These TCRs' antigens remain unknown. Source material: blood, either unsorted or a sorted T cell fraction (not recorded which). Every receptor here comes from a male donor with ankylosing spondylitis.

This clonotype was seen many times. The chain uses TRBV12-5 and TRBJ2-1; 7 positions agree with TRBD1. V trimming: 4 bases; J trimming: 5 bases; junction bases outside the gene matches: 2. This CDR3 has 13 amino acids. CDR1 is LGHNT, CDR2 FRNRAP, per germline. CDR3 region: CASGYTGDNEQFF. The CDR3 nucleotides are TGTGCTAGTGGTTACACAGGGGACAATGAGCAGTTCTTC.

The sample holds many counts of this clonotype. This chain uses TRBV20-1 with TRBJ2-3; TRBD1 matches at 8 bases. The trim removed 7 bases at V and 4 bases at J, leaving 13 bases unmatched. The CDR3 length is 15 residues. Germline V gives CDR1 DFQATT, CDR2 SNEGSKA (reference sequence). In DNA, the CDR3 is TGCAGTGTCTTCACAGGACAGGGTGGCCCAGATACGCAGTATTTT. As protein: CSVFTGQGGPDTQYF.

This clonotype has only a few counts. V and J are TRBV28 and TRBJ2-7; D unresolved. The CDR3 covers 14 residues. Germline V lookup: CDR1 MDHEN, CDR2 SYDVKM. V lost 4 bases and J lost 1, with 11 bases in between. In DNA form, the CDR3 reads TGTGCCAGCAGTTCCCGGATGCAATCCTACGAGCAGTACTTC. Protein: CASSSRMQSYEQYF.

This clonotype was observed many times. This rearrangement joins TRBV5-1 to TRBJ1-5; D gene unclear. The ends were cut back, 0 bases at V and 5 bases at J, with 6 bases in the middle. Germline loops: CDR1 SGHRS, CDR2 YFSETQ. The CDR3 runs 13 residues. The DNA for the CDR3 is TGCGCCAGCAGCTTGGGACTGGATCAGCCCCAGCATTTT. It is translated as CASSLGLDQPQHF.

This clonotype was found many times. CDR3 sequence reads: CASRQEYEQFF. CDR3 in DNA: TGTGCCAGCCGACAAGAATATGAGCAGTTCTTC. The chain couples TRBV11-2 to TRBJ2-1; no clear D. Trimming took 8 bases from V and 8 from J, leaving 10 bases between them. The CDR3 spans 11 residues. Germline V gene lookup returns CDR1 SGHAT and CDR2 FQNNGV.

In this sample, this clonotype turned up many times. The chain couples TRBV4-3 to TRBJ1-1; no definite D call. Germline lookup yields CDR1 LGHNA and CDR2 YSLEER. CDR3 length: 15 residues. V dropped 4 bases and J dropped 7 bases, with 19 bases sitting between them. CDR3 bases: TGCGCCAGCAGCCTCCTCACCCTCCCCGGTAATGAAGCTTTCTTT. Residues: CASSLLTLPGNEAFF.

The chain recombines TRBV7-9 with TRBJ2-1; D is unclear. Germline loops: CDR1 SEHNR, CDR2 FQNEAQ (reference sequence). V shed 5 bases and J shed 6 bases, with 8 bases lying between them. This CDR3 is 12 amino acids long. CDR3 residues: CASSRYGNEQFF. The CDR3 bases are TGTGCCAGCAGCAGATACGGCAATGAGCAGTTCTTC.

This clonotype occurred many times. The chain joins TRBV24-1 to TRBJ2-2, with 10 bases identical to TRBD1. The trim removed 6 bases at V and 7 bases at J, leaving 4 bases unmatched. Germline values: CDR1 KGHDR, CDR2 SFDVKD. This CDR3 comprises 14 residues. The CDR3 here is CATSSTGGNGELFF. DNA for the CDR3: TGTGCCACCAGTTCGACAGGGGGCAACGGGGAGCTGTTTTTT.

The rearrangement joins TRBV5-5 to TRBJ1-1; D unclear. The CDR3 consists of 16 residues. The V end was cut by 0 bases, the J end by 0 bases, with 12 bases between. Germline V CDR1 and CDR2: SGHKS, YYEKEE (reference sequence). The CDR3 DNA reads TGTGCCAGCAGCTTGGCCTGGGCAGGTATGAACACTGAAGCTTTCTTT. It translates to CASSLAWAGMNTEAFF. Based on the CDR3 plus reference TRBV5-5 and TRBJ1-1, the full variable domain is DAGVTQSPTHLIKTRGQQVTLRCSPISGHKSVSWYQQVLGQGPQFIFQYYEKEERGRGNFPDRFSARQFPNYSSELNVNALLLGDSALYLCASSLAWAGMNTEAFFGQGTRLTVV.

The chain carries TRBV28 and TRBJ2-1; 9 nucleotides agree with TRBD2. The CDR3 extends over 17 amino acids. The germline CDR1 and CDR2 sequences are MDHEN and SYDVKM. The V segment lost 3 bases and the J segment 6 bases; nucleotides outside the gene matches: 12. The CDR3 region is CASSFGASGRNINEQFF. CDR3 in DNA: TGTGCCAGCAGTTTCGGAGCGAGCGGGAGGAATATCAATGAGCAGTTCTTC.

The CDR3 coding sequence is TGTGCCACCTCCTGGGACACATCCTACGAGCAGTACTTC. Protein product: CATSWDTSYEQYF. This chain uses TRBV19 with TRBJ2-7, with a possible D match to TRBD1 (6 bases). This CDR3 is built from 13 residues. The germline gives CDR1 LNHDA, CDR2 SQIVND (reference sequence). V lost 10 bases to trimming and J lost 1 base, with 14 bases between them.

The rearrangement uses TRBV5-1 and TRBJ1-1; 7 bases agree with TRBD1. Germline V CDR1 and CDR2: SGHRS, YFSETQ. The junction had 4 bases not matched to a gene; V was cut back by 6 bases and J by 2 bases. The CDR3 spans 13 residues. The DNA of the CDR3 is TGCGCCAGCACCGGGGACAGAAACACTGAAGCTTTCTTT. Its translation: CASTGDRNTEAFF. Drawing the rest from reference TRBV5-1 and TRBJ1-1, the complete variable domain is KAGVTQTPRYLIKTRGQQVTLSCSPISGHRSVSWYQQTPGQGLQFLFEYFSETQRNKGNFPGRFSGRQFSNSRSEMNVSTLELGDSALYLCASTGDRNTEAFFGQGTRLTVV.

This clonotype was observed a handful of times. This sequence may be a read error, since a much larger clone differs from it by one base. The gene calls are TRBV20-1 and TRBJ2-3, with D perhaps given as TRBD1 or TRBD2 (6 bases each). The germline V and J ends were trimmed by 6 bases and 6 bases, with 16 bases remaining between them. Germline V lookup: CDR1 DFQATT, CDR2 SNEGSKA (reference sequence). The CDR3 has 13 amino acids. DNA for the CDR3: TGCAGTGCCGGGGCGGGGACATATGATACGCAGTATTTT. Residues: CSAGAGTYDTQYF.

This clonotype was observed many times. This sequence joins TRBV19 and TRBJ2-7, with 7 bases aligning to TRBD1. The germline CDR1 and CDR2 sequences are LNHDA and SQIVND (reference sequence). The CDR3 runs to 13 residues. With 4 bases clipped from V and 3 bases from J, the junction kept 3 bases outside the gene matches. CDR3 residues: CASSTRQGYEQYF. CDR3 bases: TGTGCCAGTAGTACCCGACAGGGCTACGAGCAGTACTTC.